This T cell receptor beta chain is drawn from a study of early T cells in non-severe SARS-CoV-2 infection (dated by TCRdb to the early 2020s). Context from the whole study: Because TCR sequencing was done on bulk RNA from unsorted whole blood, the alpha and beta chains could not be paired.

The library was prepared using 5' RACE. TCRdb names NextSeq 500 as the instrument used. In the TCR library protocol, unique molecular identifiers were attached to individual cDNA molecules to correct for PCR bias and sequencing error. Both TCR alpha and beta chains were sequenced, and tight co-correlation was observed between alpha and beta sequence abundances in each sample. As for how the authors treated the data: V gene, J gene and CDR3 annotation of TCR sequences was performed with Decombinator V4. Expanded TCRs were defined as changing significantly between any two time points under a Poisson model with p below 0.0001. TCR abundances were normalised to the total number of TCRs sequenced per sample and were expressed as counts per million. TRAV1-2 paired with TRAJ12, TRAJ20 or TRAJ33 defined MAIT TCRs, while TRAV10 paired with TRAJ18 defined iNKT TCRs. VDJdb, accessed 1 November 2021, was searched for CMV, EBV and SARS-CoV-2 annotated TCRs, excluding TCRs annotated for multiple antigens. TCRdb cleaned the public reads at Q25 with fastp, built clones with MiXCR and kept in-frame beta chains. Each CDR3 protein gets just one entry, which takes the most common genes and DNA from the rows behind it. The V and J calls shown here were made by TCRdb, not taken from the authors' results. The sample table lists more than 90,000 distinct CDR3 sequences, about 13% of them with a count of one. 2% to 2.5% of the sample goes to the ten largest clones.

The study was a case-control design nested within a healthcare worker cohort in London, UK, with weekly nasopharyngeal swab PCR tests and blood sampling. Healthcare workers were recruited between 23 and 31 March 2020, during the week of the UK lockdown, and were followed weekly for up to about 15 weeks. General study outcomes and caveats: VDJdb matching was skewed toward anti-spike CD8 responses and likely underestimated virus-specific expansions, missing private and CD4 specificities.

For this clonotype: What antigen it recognizes has not been identified. No much larger clonotype is one base removed from it; base qualities were not supplied.

V and J are truncated by 6 bases and 4 bases respectively, leaving an intervening sequence of 15 bases. The CDR3 spans 14 residues, from the cysteine through the phenylalanine. Of all the DNA, just the CDR3 is kept, 42 bases in frame from base 1. As encoded in the germline V gene, CDR1 is SGHAT while CDR2 is FQNNGV. The clonotype was recovered from an adult who was a healthcare worker with PCR-confirmed SARS-CoV-2 infection or an uninfected control (not recorded which). The sample taken for sequencing was whole blood. The chain couples TRBV11-2 to TRBJ1-1; TRBD1 is perhaps the D gene, given 6 matching bases. CDR3 region: CASRPTGRGTEAFF. At the DNA level, the sequence is TGTGCCAGCAGGCCTACAGGGCGGGGCACTGAAGCTTTCTTT.